A selection of T cell receptor beta chains follows, all from one sample in a study of Graves' ophthalmopathy and Graves' hyperthyroidism. TCRdb reprocessed the multiplex PCR reads with MiXCR, giving one entry per CDR3 protein. The sample has over 500,000 distinct CDR3 sequences, around a fifth seen once. Sequenced input: peripheral blood. The origin of the receptors is a young woman with stable Graves' hyperthyroidism. Some clones in this sample may be carry-over from other donors' samples. CDR3s include the opening cysteine and the closing phenylalanine or tryptophan. Each record gives: D gene, CDR3 length, V gene, clone size, J gene, CDR3 DNA, CDR3 protein. The D gene is left open where the match is weak. Clone size is not always given. Where it is, it says once, few, many or a class for expanded clones.

d_gene: .
len: 11
v_gene: TRBV27
abundance: .
j_gene: TRBJ2-7
CDR3nt: TGTGCCAGCGGGACCGGATACGAGCAGTACTTC
CDR3aa: CASGTGYEQYF

d_gene: .
len: 15
v_gene: TRBV15
abundance: many
j_gene: TRBJ2-7
CDR3nt: TGTGCCACCAGCGGTCCCGCAGGGCCCTCTGACGAGCAGTACTTC
CDR3aa: CATSGPAGPSDEQYF

d_gene: TRBD2
len: 14
v_gene: TRBV30
abundance: many
j_gene: TRBJ2-7
CDR3nt: TGTGCCTGGAGACGACCTGGCGGGAGGAACGAGCAGTACTTC
CDR3aa: CAWRRPGGRNEQYF

d_gene: TRBD1
len: 13
v_gene: TRBV19
abundance: many
j_gene: TRBJ1-5
CDR3nt: TGTGCCAGTAATGAGGGGGCCCATCAGCCCCAGCATTTT
CDR3aa: CASNEGAHQPQHF

d_gene: .
len: 16
v_gene: TRBV11-1
abundance: few
j_gene: TRBJ2-7
CDR3nt: TGTGCCAGCAGCTTAGGTCCCCAGGGGAGCTCCTACGAGCAGTACTTC
CDR3aa: CASSLGPQGSSYEQYF

d_gene: .
len: 14
v_gene: TRBV6-5
abundance: many
j_gene: TRBJ2-7
CDR3nt: TGTGCCAGCAGTTATGGAAGTACTACCTACGAGCAGTACTTC
CDR3aa: CASSYGSTTYEQYF

d_gene: TRBD1
len: 18
v_gene: TRBV7-3
abundance: many
j_gene: TRBJ2-6
CDR3nt: TGTGCCAGCAGCCCCCGGGACAGGGGTTTTTCTGGGGCCAACGTCCTGACTTTC
CDR3aa: CASSPRDRGFSGANVLTF

d_gene: .
len: 15
v_gene: TRBV29-1
abundance: .
j_gene: TRBJ1-3
CDR3nt: TGCAGCGTCCTACCGGGACGGCGAGCGGGAAACACCATATATTTT
CDR3aa: CSVLPGRRAGNTIYF

d_gene: .
len: 16
v_gene: TRBV12-3/TRBV12-4
abundance: .
j_gene: TRBJ1-2
CDR3nt: TGTGCCAGCGGCGGGGGGGCGCGGTCGGTTAACTATGGCTACACCTTC
CDR3aa: CASGGGARSVNYGYTF

d_gene: TRBD1
len: 19
v_gene: TRBV12-5
abundance: .
j_gene: TRBJ1-2
CDR3nt: TGTGCTAGTGGTTTGGTACCGATCTTGGACAGGGATCGTGACTATGGCTACACCTTC
CDR3aa: CASGLVPILDRDRDYGYTF

d_gene: .
len: 16
v_gene: TRBV6-5
abundance: many
j_gene: TRBJ1-5
CDR3nt: TGTGCCAGCAGCTACGGGGGCGCCGGGGAGGGTCAGCCCCAGCATTTT
CDR3aa: CASSYGGAGEGQPQHF

d_gene: TRBD1
len: 14
v_gene: TRBV28
abundance: few
j_gene: TRBJ2-7
CDR3nt: TGTGCCAGCAATGCCGGGACAGCGACCTACGAGCAGTACTTC
CDR3aa: CASNAGTATYEQYF

d_gene: .
len: 15
v_gene: TRBV5-1
abundance: .
j_gene: TRBJ2-7
CDR3nt: TGCGCCAGCAGCTTGGCTGCGACAGCCAGCGACGAGCAGTACTTC
CDR3aa: CASSLAATASDEQYF

d_gene: .
len: 14
v_gene: TRBV12-3/TRBV12-4
abundance: .
j_gene: TRBJ1-6
CDR3nt: TGTGCCAGCAGTTCCACAGGGTCCAATTCACCCCTCCACTTT
CDR3aa: CASSSTGSNSPLHF

d_gene: TRBD1
len: 13
v_gene: TRBV20-1
abundance: many
j_gene: TRBJ2-4
CDR3nt: TGCAGTGCTAGACCGCAGGGGGCAGGGATTCAGTACTTC
CDR3aa: CSARPQGAGIQYF

d_gene: .
len: 13
v_gene: TRBV19
abundance: .
j_gene: TRBJ2-5
CDR3nt: TGTGCCAGTAGGGGGGGCGCCTCAGAGACCCAGTACTTC
CDR3aa: CASRGGASETQYF

d_gene: .
len: 14
v_gene: TRBV9
abundance: many
j_gene: TRBJ2-5
CDR3nt: TGTGCCAGCAGCGTAGCTGTGAGCTGGGAGACCCAGTACTTC
CDR3aa: CASSVAVSWETQYF

d_gene: TRBD2
len: 13
v_gene: TRBV29-1
abundance: many
j_gene: TRBJ2-7
CDR3nt: TGCAGCGTATTAGCGGGAGGAGGTGTCGAGCAGTACTTC
CDR3aa: CSVLAGGGVEQYF

d_gene: TRBD1
len: 17
v_gene: TRBV6-1
abundance: .
j_gene: TRBJ1-1
CDR3nt: TGTGCCAGCAGTGAAGCGGCGGGGGGACAGATTATCACTGAAGCTTTCTTT
CDR3aa: CASSEAAGGQIITEAFF

d_gene: .
len: 12
v_gene: TRBV19
abundance: few
j_gene: TRBJ1-2
CDR3nt: TGTGCCAGTAGTCCGACGATGGATGGCTACACCTTC
CDR3aa: CASSPTMDGYTF

d_gene: .
len: 13
v_gene: TRBV6-1
abundance: many
j_gene: TRBJ2-2
CDR3nt: TGTGCCAGCGGCAATATAGGCACCGGGGAGCTGTTTTTT
CDR3aa: CASGNIGTGELFF

d_gene: .
len: 13
v_gene: TRBV6-5
abundance: .
j_gene: TRBJ2-7
CDR3nt: TGTGCCAGCAGTTACCAGTACGGGTACGAGCAGTACTTC
CDR3aa: CASSYQYGYEQYF

d_gene: .
len: 11
v_gene: TRBV20-1
abundance: many
j_gene: TRBJ2-7
CDR3nt: TGCAGTGCTAGACTTAACTACGAGCAGTACTTC
CDR3aa: CSARLNYEQYF

d_gene: TRBD2
len: 15
v_gene: TRBV6-1
abundance: few
j_gene: TRBJ2-7
CDR3nt: TGTGCCAGCAGCGTCGGGACTAGCGCTGCCTACGAGCAGTACTTC
CDR3aa: CASSVGTSAAYEQYF

d_gene: .
len: 13
v_gene: TRBV9
abundance: many
j_gene: TRBJ2-5
CDR3nt: TGTGCCAGCAGCGTTCTTTTTGGGGAGACCCAGTACTTC
CDR3aa: CASSVLFGETQYF

d_gene: TRBD1
len: 15
v_gene: TRBV5-1
abundance: .
j_gene: TRBJ1-1
CDR3nt: TGCGCCAGCGTAAGGACGACAGGGCTGAACACTGAAGCTTTCTTT
CDR3aa: CASVRTTGLNTEAFF

d_gene: .
len: 14
v_gene: TRBV2
abundance: few
j_gene: TRBJ1-2
CDR3nt: TGTGCCAGCAGTCAGCTCCGGGCCGATTATGGCTACACCTTC
CDR3aa: CASSQLRADYGYTF

d_gene: .
len: 13
v_gene: TRBV12-3/TRBV12-4
abundance: .
j_gene: TRBJ2-4
CDR3nt: TGTGCCAGCAGCTCCCAGATGGGAAACATTCAGTACTTC
CDR3aa: CASSSQMGNIQYF

d_gene: .
len: 13
v_gene: TRBV10-3
abundance: .
j_gene: TRBJ2-5
CDR3nt: TGTGCCATCAGTGACGGGGAAAGTGGGACCCAGTACTTC
CDR3aa: CAISDGESGTQYF

d_gene: TRBD1
len: 14
v_gene: TRBV20-1
abundance: many
j_gene: TRBJ2-7
CDR3nt: TGCAGTGCTTCCCCGGGACAGGGGTCCTACGAGCAGTACTTC
CDR3aa: CSASPGQGSYEQYF

d_gene: TRBD1
len: 16
v_gene: TRBV5-1
abundance: few
j_gene: TRBJ2-2
CDR3nt: TGCGCCAGCAGCACCGCCGGGACAGGGGTTACCGGGGAGCTGTTTTTT
CDR3aa: CASSTAGTGVTGELFF

d_gene: .
len: 13
v_gene: TRBV4-2
abundance: few
j_gene: TRBJ2-2
CDR3nt: TGTGCCAGCAGCAACGACCTTTCCGGGGAGCTGTTTTTT
CDR3aa: CASSNDLSGELFF

d_gene: .
len: 12
v_gene: TRBV12-3/TRBV12-4
abundance: many
j_gene: TRBJ1-1
CDR3nt: TGTGCCAGCATTCCTAGGGGCACTGAAGCTTTCTTT
CDR3aa: CASIPRGTEAFF

d_gene: .
len: 17
v_gene: TRBV6-2/TRBV6-3
abundance: many
j_gene: TRBJ1-5
CDR3nt: TGTGCCAGCACCCACGGGGGGGCCTCTTATAGCAATCAGCCCCAGCATTTT
CDR3aa: CASTHGGASYSNQPQHF

d_gene: .
len: 13
v_gene: TRBV10-3
abundance: .
j_gene: TRBJ2-4
CDR3nt: TGTGCCATCGGTAGCCTAGCCAAAAACATTCAGTACTTC
CDR3aa: CAIGSLAKNIQYF

d_gene: .
len: 12
v_gene: TRBV12-3/TRBV12-4
abundance: many
j_gene: TRBJ2-3
CDR3nt: TGTGCCAGCAGTTTAGATCTAAATACGCAGTATTTT
CDR3aa: CASSLDLNTQYF

d_gene: .
len: 17
v_gene: TRBV4-1
abundance: few
j_gene: TRBJ1-5
CDR3nt: TGCGCCAGCAGCCAAGCCCCAAGGGGCGGCAGCAATCAGCCCCAGCATTTT
CDR3aa: CASSQAPRGGSNQPQHF

d_gene: .
len: 13
v_gene: TRBV28
abundance: .
j_gene: TRBJ1-1
CDR3nt: TGTGCCAGCACCGCCCGGCGGAACACTGAAGCTTTCTTT
CDR3aa: CASTARRNTEAFF

d_gene: TRBD1
len: 15
v_gene: TRBV4-1
abundance: many
j_gene: TRBJ2-5
CDR3nt: TGCGCCAGCAGCCAAGGGACAGGGGGAGTGGAGACCCAGTACTTC
CDR3aa: CASSQGTGGVETQYF

d_gene: TRBD1
len: 14
v_gene: TRBV29-1
abundance: .
j_gene: TRBJ1-2
CDR3nt: TGCAGCGTCCTAGGTGGACAGGGGTCGTATGGCTACACCTTC
CDR3aa: CSVLGGQGSYGYTF